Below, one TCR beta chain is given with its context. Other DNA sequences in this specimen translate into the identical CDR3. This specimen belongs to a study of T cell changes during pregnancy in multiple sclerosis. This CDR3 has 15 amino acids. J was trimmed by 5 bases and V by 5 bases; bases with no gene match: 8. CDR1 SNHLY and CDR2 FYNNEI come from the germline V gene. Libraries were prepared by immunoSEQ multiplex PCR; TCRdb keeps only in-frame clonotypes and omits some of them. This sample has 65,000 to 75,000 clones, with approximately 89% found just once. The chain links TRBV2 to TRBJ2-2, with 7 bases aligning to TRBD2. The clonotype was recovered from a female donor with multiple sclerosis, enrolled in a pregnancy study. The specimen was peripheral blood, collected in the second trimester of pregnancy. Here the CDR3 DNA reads TGTGCCAGCAGTCGCCGGGGGAGGGGAACCGGGGAGCTGTTTTTT. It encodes CASSRRGRGTGELFF.